Listed here is a single T cell receptor beta chain. This clonotype has ten or more counts. The antigen this receptor binds is unknown. No base quality information exists; no much larger clone differs at one position. The record originates from a study of CD8 T cells in ankylosing spondylitis (dated by TCRdb to 2015 to 2018). In terms of the full investigation: The study set out to find disease-linked TCR variants by profiling T cell receptor beta repertoires in ankylosing spondylitis patients and healthy donors. The whole study cohort included 95 to 130 healthy donors and 25 ankylosing spondylitis patients. Peripheral blood samples were taken, and synovial fluid was additionally collected from ankylosing spondylitis patients.

The junction carries 15 bases between V and J, which are trimmed by 4 bases and 5 bases respectively. From the cysteine through the phenylalanine, the CDR3 covers 14 amino acids. Only the CDR3 part of the read is kept: 42 bases, read in frame from the first base. CDR1 and CDR2 were assigned from the germline V gene as SGHRS and YFSETQ. The listed sequencing device is Illumina HiSeq 2500. Quantitative 5'-RACE with molecular barcodes was used to prepare TCR beta libraries. Processing in the source paper ran as follows. A new computational method based on a probabilistic model of VDJ rearrangement was used to identify disease-linked TCR variants. TCRdb applied fastp at Q25 and MiXCR to the public reads, then kept only in-frame beta chains. Duplicate CDR3 protein sequences are folded into a single record with the most common DNA and genes. The V and J calls reflect TCRdb's pipeline rather than the authors' work. The table for this sample lists fewer than 650,000 distinct CDR3 sequences; over 9.5% of them were counted only once. Clones ranked in the top ten supply 6.5% to 7% of the sample.

Study-wide conclusions, independent of this receptor: Blood from ankylosing spondylitis patients appeared to be characterized by a TCR beta motif composed of several highly homologous amino acid variants. Significant enrichment of the disease-linked clones was reported in matched synovial fluid samples from ankylosing spondylitis patients. Some motif variants were previously reported in synovial fluid and blood of reactive arthritis patients, suggesting common disease-initiation mechanisms. The disease-linked clones showed a CD8+ phenotype and occurred at relatively low frequencies in peripheral blood.

This receptor chain uses TRBV5-1 and TRBJ1-1; TRBD1 is a weak D gene call, 6 bases matching. Sequenced: blood, either unsorted or a sorted T cell fraction (not recorded which). The sequence was collected from a male donor with ankylosing spondylitis. The nucleotides read TGCGCCAGCAGCCCCACACAGGGAGATACTGAAGCTTTCTTT. Its protein product is CASSPTQGDTEAFF.